The clone carrying this T cell receptor (beta chain) was seen once. Its antigen is still unknown. Data came from immunoSEQ multiplex PCR; TCRdb stores just in-frame clones and leaves some out. The sample yields fewer than 100,000 clones, more than 70% seen once. V shed 8 bases, J shed 5 bases, and the junction held 7 bases outside the gene matches. The CDR3 sequence is 13 residues long. Germline CDR1 reads SGHVS; CDR2 reads FQNEAQ. The record originates from a study of OX40 agonist ivuxolimab in advanced cancers. Across the whole study: A history of anti-PD-1, anti-PD-L1 or anti-CTLA-4 therapy was acceptable, and 40% had some. The study, taken as a whole, reports: With doses of 0.1 to 3.0 mg/kg, CD4+ and CD8+ blood T cells had undergone clonal expansion by week 6. Among the lowest peripheral clonal expansion occurred in 0.1-3.0 mg/kg partial responders.

This TCR derives from an adult with an advanced solid tumor such as melanoma, head and neck, liver or kidney cancer. This chain uses TRBV7-8 with TRBJ2-5; 8 nucleotides align to TRBD2. This sample comprised CD4+ or CD8+ T cells sorted from blood, obtained in a trial of the OX40 agonist ivuxolimab. CDR3 nucleotides: TGTGCCAGCGCGCGGGGGGCCCAGGAGACCCAGTACTTC. This encodes CASARGAQETQYF.